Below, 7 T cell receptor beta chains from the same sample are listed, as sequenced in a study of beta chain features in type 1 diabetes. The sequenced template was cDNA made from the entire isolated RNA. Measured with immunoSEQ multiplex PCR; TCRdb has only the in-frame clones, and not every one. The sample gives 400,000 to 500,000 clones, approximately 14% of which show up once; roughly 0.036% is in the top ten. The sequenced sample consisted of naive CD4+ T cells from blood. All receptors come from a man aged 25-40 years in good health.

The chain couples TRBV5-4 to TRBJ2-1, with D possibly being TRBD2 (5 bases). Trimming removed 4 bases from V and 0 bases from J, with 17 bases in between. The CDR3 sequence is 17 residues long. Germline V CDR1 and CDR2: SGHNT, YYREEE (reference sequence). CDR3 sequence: CASSADPAGGSYNEQFF. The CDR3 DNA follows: TGTGCCAGCAGCGCCGACCCGGCGGGCGGCTCCTACAATGAGCAGTTCTTC.

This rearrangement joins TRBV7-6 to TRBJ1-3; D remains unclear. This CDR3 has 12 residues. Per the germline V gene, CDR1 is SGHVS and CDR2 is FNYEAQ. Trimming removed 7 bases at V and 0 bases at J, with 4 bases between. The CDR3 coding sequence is TGTGCCAGCATCCTCTCTGGAAACACCATATATTTT. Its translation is CASILSGNTIYF.

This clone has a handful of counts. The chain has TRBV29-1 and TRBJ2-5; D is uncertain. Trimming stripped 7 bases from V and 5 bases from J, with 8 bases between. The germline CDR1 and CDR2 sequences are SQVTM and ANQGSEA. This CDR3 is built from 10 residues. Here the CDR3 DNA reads TGCAGCGGCCGTTTTGAGACCCAGTACTTC. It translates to CSGRFETQYF. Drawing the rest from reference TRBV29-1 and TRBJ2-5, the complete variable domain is SAVISQKPSRDICQRGTSLTIQCQVDSQVTMMFWYRQQPGQSLTLIATANQGSEATYESGFVIDKFPISRPNLTFSTLTVSNMSPEDSSIYLCSGRFETQYFGPGTRLLVL.

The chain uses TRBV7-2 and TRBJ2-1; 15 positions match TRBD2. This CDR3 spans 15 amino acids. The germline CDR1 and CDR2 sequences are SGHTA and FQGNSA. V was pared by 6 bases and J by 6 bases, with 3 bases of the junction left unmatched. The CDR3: CASSLGLAGGNEQFF. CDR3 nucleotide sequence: TGTGCCAGCAGTCTGGGACTAGCGGGAGGCAATGAGCAGTTCTTC.

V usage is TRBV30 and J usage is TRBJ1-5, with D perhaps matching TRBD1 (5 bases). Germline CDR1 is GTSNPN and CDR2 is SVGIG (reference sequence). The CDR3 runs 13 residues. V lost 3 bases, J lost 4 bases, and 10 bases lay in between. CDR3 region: CAWSIDRNQPQHF. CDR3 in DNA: TGTGCCTGGAGCATCGACAGAAATCAGCCCCAGCATTTT.

This CDR3 is CASSQDLSPGELFF. The CDR3 region has the DNA TGTGCCAGCAGCCAAGATCTCTCCCCCGGGGAGCTGTTTTTT. The rearrangement uses TRBV14 and TRBJ2-2; no clear D gene. V was trimmed by 0 bases and J by 6 bases, leaving 8 bases between them. Germline V CDR1 and CDR2: SGHDN, FVKESK. The CDR3 has 14 amino acids.

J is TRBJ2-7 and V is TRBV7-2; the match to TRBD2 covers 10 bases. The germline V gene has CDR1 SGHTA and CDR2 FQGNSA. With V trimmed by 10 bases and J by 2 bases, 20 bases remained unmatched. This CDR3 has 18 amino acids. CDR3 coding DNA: TGTGCCATCGGGGTTTTAGCGGGAGGAATTTTAATTCCCTACGAGCAGTACGTC. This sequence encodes CAIGVLAGGILIPYEQYV.